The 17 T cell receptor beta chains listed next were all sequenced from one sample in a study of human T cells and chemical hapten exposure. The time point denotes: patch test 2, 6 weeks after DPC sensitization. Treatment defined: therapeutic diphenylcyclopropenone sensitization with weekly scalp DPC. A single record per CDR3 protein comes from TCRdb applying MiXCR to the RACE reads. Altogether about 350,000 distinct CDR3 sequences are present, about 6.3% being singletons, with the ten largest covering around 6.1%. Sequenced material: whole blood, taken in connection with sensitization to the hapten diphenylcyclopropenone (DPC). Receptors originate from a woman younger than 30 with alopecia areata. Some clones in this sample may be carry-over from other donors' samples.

CDR3 residues: CASSVGGDGYGYTF. CDR3 in DNA: TGTGCCAGCAGCGTAGGAGGGGATGGCTATGGCTACACCTTC. This chain links TRBV9 with TRBJ1-2; D possibly corresponds to TRBD1 (5 bases). Per germline, CDR1 SGDLS and CDR2 YYNGEE. This CDR3 has 14 residues. Trimming cost V 0 bases and J 4 bases, with 10 bases left between them.

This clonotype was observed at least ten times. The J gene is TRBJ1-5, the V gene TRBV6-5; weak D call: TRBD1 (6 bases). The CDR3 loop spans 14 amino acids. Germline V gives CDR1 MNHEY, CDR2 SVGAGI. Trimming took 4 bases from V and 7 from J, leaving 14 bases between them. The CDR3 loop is CASSSQGVGQPQHF. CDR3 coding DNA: TGTGCCAGCAGTTCACAGGGAGTGGGGCAGCCCCAGCATTTT.

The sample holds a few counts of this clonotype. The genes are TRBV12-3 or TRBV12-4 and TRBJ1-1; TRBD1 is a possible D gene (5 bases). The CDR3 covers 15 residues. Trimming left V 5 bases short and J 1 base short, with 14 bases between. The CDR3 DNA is TGTGCCAGCAGTAACTCCGGGACGGCGAACACTGAAGCTTTCTTT. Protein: CASSNSGTANTEAFF.

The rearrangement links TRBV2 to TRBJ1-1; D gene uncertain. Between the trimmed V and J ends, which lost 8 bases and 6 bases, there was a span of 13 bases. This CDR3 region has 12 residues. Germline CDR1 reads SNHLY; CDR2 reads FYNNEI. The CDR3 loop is CASLATRAEAFF. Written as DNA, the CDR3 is TGTGCCAGCTTGGCCACAAGGGCTGAAGCTTTCTTT.

The CDR3 spells CSVFDTTEAFF. The CDR3 DNA reads TGCAGCGTTTTCGACACAACTGAAGCTTTCTTT. J is TRBJ1-1 and V is TRBV29-1; D uncertain. The CDR3 is 11 amino acids. The germline gives CDR1 SQVTM, CDR2 ANQGSEA. Trimming removed 5 bases from V and 5 bases from J, with 9 bases in between.

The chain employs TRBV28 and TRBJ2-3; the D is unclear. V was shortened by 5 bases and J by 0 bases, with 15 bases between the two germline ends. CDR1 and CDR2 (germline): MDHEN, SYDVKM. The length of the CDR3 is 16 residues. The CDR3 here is CASSLLYGRSTDTQYF. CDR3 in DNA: TGTGCCAGCAGTCTTCTCTATGGGCGGAGCACAGATACGCAGTATTTT.

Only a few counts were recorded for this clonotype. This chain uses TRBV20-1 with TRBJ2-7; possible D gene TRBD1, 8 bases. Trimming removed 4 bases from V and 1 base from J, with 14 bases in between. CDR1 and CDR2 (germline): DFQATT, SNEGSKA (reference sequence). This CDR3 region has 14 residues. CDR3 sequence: CSATAGQESYEQYF. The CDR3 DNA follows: TGCAGTGCTACAGCGGGACAGGAGTCCTACGAGCAGTACTTC.

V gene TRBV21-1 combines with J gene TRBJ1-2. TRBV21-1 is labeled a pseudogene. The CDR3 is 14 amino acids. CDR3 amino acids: CASPVRVDYYGYTF. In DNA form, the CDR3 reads TGTGCCAGCCCAGTTAGGGTCGACTACTATGGCTACACCTTC.

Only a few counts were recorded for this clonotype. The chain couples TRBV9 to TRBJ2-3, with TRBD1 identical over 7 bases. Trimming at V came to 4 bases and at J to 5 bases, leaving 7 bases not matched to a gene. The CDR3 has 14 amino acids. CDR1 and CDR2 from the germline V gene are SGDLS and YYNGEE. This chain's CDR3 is CASSLKGAGDTQYF. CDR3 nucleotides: TGTGCCAGCAGCCTAAAGGGGGCGGGAGATACGCAGTATTTT.

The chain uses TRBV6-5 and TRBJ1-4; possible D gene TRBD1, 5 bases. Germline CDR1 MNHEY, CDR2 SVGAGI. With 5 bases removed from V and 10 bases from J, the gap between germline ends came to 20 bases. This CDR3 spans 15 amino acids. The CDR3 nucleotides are TGTGCCAGCAGTCGCGGGACCGGGTTTATTGGAAAACTGTTTTTT. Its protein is CASSRGTGFIGKLFF.

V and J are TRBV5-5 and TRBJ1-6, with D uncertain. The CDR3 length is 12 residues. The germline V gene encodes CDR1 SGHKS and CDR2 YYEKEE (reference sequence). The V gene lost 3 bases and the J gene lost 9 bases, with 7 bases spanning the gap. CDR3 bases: TGTGCCAGCAGCTCCAACTCTTCACCCCTCCACTTT. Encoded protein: CASSSNSSPLHF.

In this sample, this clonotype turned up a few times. The CDR3 DNA reads TGTGCCAGCAGTTACTCGACCACAGATACGCAGTATTTT. It specifies CASSYSTTDTQYF. This sequence joins TRBV6-2 or TRBV6-3 and TRBJ2-3; D is undetermined. Germline V gene sequence: CDR1 MNHEY, CDR2 SVGEGT. The CDR3 extends over 13 amino acids. V lost 0 bases and J lost 2, with 3 bases in between.

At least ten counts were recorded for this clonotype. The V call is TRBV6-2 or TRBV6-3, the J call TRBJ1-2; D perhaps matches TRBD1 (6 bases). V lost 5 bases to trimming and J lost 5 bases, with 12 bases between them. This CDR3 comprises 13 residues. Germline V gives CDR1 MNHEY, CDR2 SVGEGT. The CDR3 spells CASSPLGQYGYTF. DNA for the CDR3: TGTGCCAGCAGTCCTCTCGGACAGTATGGCTACACCTTC.

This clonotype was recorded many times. The CDR3 nucleotides are TGTGCCAGCAGTCCCCTCAGTGTGTTGGACAAAAACATTCAGTACTTC. This translates into CASSPLSVLDKNIQYF. J is TRBJ2-4 and V is TRBV6-5; D remains unclear. V was shortened by 5 bases and J by 3 bases, with 17 bases between the two germline ends. Per the germline V gene, CDR1 is MNHEY and CDR2 is SVGAGI. The CDR3 extends over 16 amino acids.

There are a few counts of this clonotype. CDR3 sequence: CASGLVVGTSPAYEQYF. The CDR3 DNA is TGTGCTAGTGGTTTGGTGGTCGGGACCTCCCCTGCCTACGAGCAGTACTTC. J is TRBJ2-7 and V is TRBV12-5; D may match TRBD1 or TRBD2 (5 bases each). The length of the CDR3 is 17 residues. V lost 0 bases and J 2 bases, leaving 17 bases between the germline ends. The germline CDR1 and CDR2 sequences are LGHNT and FRNRAP.

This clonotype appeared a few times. CDR3 loop: CASSYSGRPGLGTGELFF. CDR3 DNA: TGTGCCAGCAGTTACTCCGGTCGTCCGGGACTAGGAACCGGGGAGCTGTTTTTT. The genes are TRBV6-6 and TRBJ2-2, with 8 positions matching TRBD2. V lost 0 bases, J lost 5 bases, and 11 bases stayed unmatched. The CDR3 length is 18 residues. Germline loops: CDR1 MNHNY, CDR2 SVGAGI (reference sequence).

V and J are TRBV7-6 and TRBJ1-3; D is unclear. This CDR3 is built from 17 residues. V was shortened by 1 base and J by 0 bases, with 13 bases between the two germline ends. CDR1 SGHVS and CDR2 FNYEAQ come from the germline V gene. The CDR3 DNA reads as TGTGCCAGCAGCTTAGTTTCGGCCTCCCACTCTGGAAACACCATATATTTT. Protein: CASSLVSASHSGNTIYF.